This TCR beta chain was captured by sequencing in a study of control samples from healthy donors and cancer patients. CDR3 length equals 13 residues. Germline V lookup: CDR1 GTSNPN, CDR2 SVGIG (reference sequence). Trimming left V 4 bases short and J 8 bases short, with 16 bases between. Produced via immunoSEQ multiplex PCR; TCRdb's table is partial and in-frame only. The repertoire consists of 85,000 to 110,000 clones, with around 89% occurring once and the leading ten covering about a fifth. J is TRBJ2-3 and V is TRBV30; possibly TRBD2 for D (6 bases). The TCR was taken from a man aged 55 to 69 with lung cancer. The sample comprised PBMCs. CDR3 residues: CAWTEMNGGTQYF. CDR3 nucleotides: TGTGCCTGGACAGAGATGAACGGGGGTACGCAGTATTTT.